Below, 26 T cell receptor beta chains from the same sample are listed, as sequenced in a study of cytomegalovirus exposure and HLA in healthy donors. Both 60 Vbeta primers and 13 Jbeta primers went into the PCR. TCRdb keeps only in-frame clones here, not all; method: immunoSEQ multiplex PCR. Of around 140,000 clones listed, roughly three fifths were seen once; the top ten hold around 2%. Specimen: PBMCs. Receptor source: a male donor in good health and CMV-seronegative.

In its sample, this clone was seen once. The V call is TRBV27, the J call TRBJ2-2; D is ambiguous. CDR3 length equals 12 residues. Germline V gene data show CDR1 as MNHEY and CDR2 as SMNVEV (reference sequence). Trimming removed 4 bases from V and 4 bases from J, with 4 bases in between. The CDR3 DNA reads TGTGCCAGCAGTTGGAGCACCGGGGAGCTGTTTTTT. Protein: CASSWSTGELFF.

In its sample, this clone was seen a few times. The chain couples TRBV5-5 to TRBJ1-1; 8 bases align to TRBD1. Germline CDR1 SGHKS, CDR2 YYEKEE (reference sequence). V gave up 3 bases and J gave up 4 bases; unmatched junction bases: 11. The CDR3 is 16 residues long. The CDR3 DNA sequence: TGTGCCAGCAGCTGGGGACTACAGGGGGGTCGCACTGAAGCTTTCTTT. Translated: CASSWGLQGGRTEAFF.

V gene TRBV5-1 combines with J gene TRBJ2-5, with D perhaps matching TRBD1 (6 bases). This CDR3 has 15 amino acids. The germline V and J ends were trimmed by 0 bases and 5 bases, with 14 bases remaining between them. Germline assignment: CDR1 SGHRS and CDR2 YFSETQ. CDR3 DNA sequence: TGCGCCAGCAGCTTGGAGGGGGACCCACGGGAGACCCAGTACTTC. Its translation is CASSLEGDPRETQYF.

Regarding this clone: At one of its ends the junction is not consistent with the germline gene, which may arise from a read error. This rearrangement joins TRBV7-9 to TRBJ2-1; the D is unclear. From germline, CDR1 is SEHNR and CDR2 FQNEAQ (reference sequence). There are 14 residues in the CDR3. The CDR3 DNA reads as TGTTCCAGCATCAAGATTAGCTCCTACAATGAGCAGTTCTTC. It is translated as CSSIKISSYNEQFF.

The CDR3 sequence is CASSDVQGVGYTF. In DNA form, the CDR3 reads TGTGCCAGCAGTGATGTACAGGGGGTCGGCTACACCTTC. The chain uses TRBV2 and TRBJ1-2; 8 bases map to TRBD1. The germline V gene encodes CDR1 SNHLY and CDR2 FYNNEI. V lost 3 bases and J lost 8; bases outside the gene matches: 5. CDR3 length equals 13 residues.

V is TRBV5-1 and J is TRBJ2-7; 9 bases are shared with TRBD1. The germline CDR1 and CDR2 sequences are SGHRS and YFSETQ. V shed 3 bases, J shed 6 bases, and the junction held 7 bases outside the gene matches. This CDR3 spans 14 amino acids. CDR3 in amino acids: CASSSGQGFSEQYF. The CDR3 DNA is TGCGCCAGCAGCTCGGGACAGGGCTTCTCCGAGCAGTACTTC.

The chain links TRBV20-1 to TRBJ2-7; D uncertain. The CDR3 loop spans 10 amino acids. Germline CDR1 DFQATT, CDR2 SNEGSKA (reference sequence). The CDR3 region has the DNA TGCACCACCACTCTCCGCGAGCAGTACTTC. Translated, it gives CTTTLREQYF.

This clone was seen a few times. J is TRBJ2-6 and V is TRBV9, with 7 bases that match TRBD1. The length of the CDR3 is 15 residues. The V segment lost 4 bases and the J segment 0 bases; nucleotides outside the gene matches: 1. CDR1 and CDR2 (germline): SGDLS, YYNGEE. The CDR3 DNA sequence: TGTGCCAGCAGCCGACAGGGCTCTGGGGCCAACGTCCTGACTTTC. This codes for CASSRQGSGANVLTF.

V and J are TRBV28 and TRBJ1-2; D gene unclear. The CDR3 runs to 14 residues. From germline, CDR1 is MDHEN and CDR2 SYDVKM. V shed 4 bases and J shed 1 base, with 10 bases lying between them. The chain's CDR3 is CASSSPPGNYGYTF. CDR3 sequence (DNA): TGTGCCAGCAGTTCACCCCCGGGTAACTATGGCTACACCTTC.

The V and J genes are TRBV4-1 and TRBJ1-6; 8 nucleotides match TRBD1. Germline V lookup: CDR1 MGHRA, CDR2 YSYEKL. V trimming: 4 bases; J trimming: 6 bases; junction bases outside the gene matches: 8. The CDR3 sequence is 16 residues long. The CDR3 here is CASSPLTGALNSPLHF. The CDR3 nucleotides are TGCGCCAGCAGCCCGTTGACAGGGGCCCTTAATTCACCCCTCCACTTT.

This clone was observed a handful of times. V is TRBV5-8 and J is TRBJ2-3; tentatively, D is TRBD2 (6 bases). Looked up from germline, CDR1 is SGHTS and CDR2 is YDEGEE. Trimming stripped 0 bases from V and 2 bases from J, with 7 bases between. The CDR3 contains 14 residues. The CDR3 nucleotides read TGTGCCAGCAGCTTGGGCGGGATCACAGATACGCAGTATTTT. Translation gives CASSLGGITDTQYF.

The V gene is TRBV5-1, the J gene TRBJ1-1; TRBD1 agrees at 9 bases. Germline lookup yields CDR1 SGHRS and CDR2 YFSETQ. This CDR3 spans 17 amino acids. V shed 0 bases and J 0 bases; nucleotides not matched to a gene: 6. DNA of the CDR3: TGCGCCAGCAGCTTGGCCGGGACAGGGTTTTTGAACACTGAAGCTTTCTTT. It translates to CASSLAGTGFLNTEAFF.

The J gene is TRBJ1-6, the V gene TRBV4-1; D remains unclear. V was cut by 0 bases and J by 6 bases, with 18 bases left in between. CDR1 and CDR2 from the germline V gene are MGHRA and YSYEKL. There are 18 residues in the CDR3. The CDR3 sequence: CASSQDLRLQQLNSPLHF. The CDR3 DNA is TGCGCCAGCAGCCAAGACCTTCGCTTGCAACAGCTTAATTCACCCCTCCACTTT.

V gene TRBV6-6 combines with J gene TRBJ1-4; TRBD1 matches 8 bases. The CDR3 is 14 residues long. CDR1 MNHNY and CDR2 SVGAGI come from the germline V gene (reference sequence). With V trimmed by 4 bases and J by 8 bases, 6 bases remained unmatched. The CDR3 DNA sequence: TGTGCCAGCAGTTCGGACAGGGAAATAGAAAAACTGTTTTTT. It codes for CASSSDREIEKLFF.

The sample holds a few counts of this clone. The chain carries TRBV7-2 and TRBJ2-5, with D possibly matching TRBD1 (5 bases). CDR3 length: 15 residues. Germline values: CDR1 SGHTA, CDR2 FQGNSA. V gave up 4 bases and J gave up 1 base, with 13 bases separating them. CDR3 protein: CASSSQGHLQETQYF. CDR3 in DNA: TGTGCCAGCAGCTCCCAGGGCCACCTCCAAGAGACCCAGTACTTC. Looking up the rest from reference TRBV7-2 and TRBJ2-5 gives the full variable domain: GAGVSQSPSNKVTEKGKDVELRCDPISGHTALYWYRQSLGQGLEFLIYFQGNSAPDKSGLPSDRFSAERTGGSVSTLTIQRTQQEDSAVYLCASSSQGHLQETQYFGPGTRLLVL.

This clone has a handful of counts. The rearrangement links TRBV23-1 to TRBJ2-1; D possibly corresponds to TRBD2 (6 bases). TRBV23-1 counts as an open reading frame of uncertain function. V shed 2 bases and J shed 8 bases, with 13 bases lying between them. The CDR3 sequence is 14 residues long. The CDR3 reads CASSQRDSRDEQFF. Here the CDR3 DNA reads TGCGCCAGCAGTCAACGGGACTCTCGGGATGAGCAGTTCTTC.

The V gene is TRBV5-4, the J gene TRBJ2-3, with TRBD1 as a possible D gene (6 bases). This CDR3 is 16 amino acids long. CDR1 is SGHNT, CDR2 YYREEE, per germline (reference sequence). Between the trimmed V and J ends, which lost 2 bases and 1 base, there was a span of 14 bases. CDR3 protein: CASSFWGLGGTDTQYF. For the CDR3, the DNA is TGTGCCAGCAGCTTCTGGGGGCTTGGGGGCACAGATACGCAGTATTTT.

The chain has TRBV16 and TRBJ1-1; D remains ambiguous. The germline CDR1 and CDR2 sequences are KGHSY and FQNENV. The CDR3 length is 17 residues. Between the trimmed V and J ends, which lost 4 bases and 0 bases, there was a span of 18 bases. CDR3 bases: TGTGCCAGCAGCCCAGCCGAAAGTGGGCCTTTGAACACTGAAGCTTTCTTT. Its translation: CASSPAESGPLNTEAFF. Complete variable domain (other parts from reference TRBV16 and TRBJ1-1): GEEVAQTPKHLVRGEGQKAKLYCAPIKGHSYVFWYQQVLKNEFKFLISFQNENVFDETGMPKERFSAKCLPNSPCSLEIQATKLEDSAVYFCASSPAESGPLNTEAFFGQGTRLTVV.

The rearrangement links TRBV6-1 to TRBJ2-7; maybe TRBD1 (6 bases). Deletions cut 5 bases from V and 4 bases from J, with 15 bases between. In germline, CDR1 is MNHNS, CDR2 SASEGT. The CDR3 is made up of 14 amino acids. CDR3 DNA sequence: TGTGCCAGCAGTCCCACAGGGCGCCTTTACGAGCAGTACTTC. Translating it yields CASSPTGRLYEQYF.

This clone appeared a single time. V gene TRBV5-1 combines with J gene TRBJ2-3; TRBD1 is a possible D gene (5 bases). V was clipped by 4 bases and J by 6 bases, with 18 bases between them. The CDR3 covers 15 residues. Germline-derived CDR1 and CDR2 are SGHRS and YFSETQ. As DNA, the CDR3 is TGCGCCAGCAGCGCCTCAGGGAACGCCCCCGATACGCAGTATTTT. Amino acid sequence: CASSASGNAPDTQYF. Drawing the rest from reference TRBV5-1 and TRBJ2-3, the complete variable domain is KAGVTQTPRYLIKTRGQQVTLSCSPISGHRSVSWYQQTPGQGLQFLFEYFSETQRNKGNFPGRFSGRQFSNSRSEMNVSTLELGDSALYLCASSASGNAPDTQYFGPGTRLTVL.

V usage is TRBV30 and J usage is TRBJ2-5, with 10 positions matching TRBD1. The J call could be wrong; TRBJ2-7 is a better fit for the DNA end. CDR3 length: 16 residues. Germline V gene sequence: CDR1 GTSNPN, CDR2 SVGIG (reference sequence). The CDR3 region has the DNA TGTGCCTGGAGGGGGGACCTCGACAGGGGGCCGGACGAGCAGTACTTC. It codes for CAWRGDLDRGPDEQYF.

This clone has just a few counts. CDR3 in amino acids: CASSLGQGLTYEQYF. The CDR3 DNA is TGCGCCAGCAGCTTAGGGCAGGGGCTAACCTACGAGCAGTACTTC. The rearrangement links TRBV5-1 to TRBJ2-7; possibly TRBD1 for D (6 bases). Germline CDR1 and CDR2: SGHRS and YFSETQ. This CDR3 is 15 amino acids long. Between the trimmed V and J ends, which lost 2 bases and 2 bases, there was a span of 14 bases.

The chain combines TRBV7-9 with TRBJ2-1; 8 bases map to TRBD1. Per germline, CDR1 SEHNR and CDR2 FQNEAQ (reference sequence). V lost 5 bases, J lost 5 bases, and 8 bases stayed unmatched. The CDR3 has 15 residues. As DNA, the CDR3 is TGTGCCAGCAGCGCAGGACAGGGAGGTGACAATGAGCAGTTCTTC. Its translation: CASSAGQGGDNEQFF.

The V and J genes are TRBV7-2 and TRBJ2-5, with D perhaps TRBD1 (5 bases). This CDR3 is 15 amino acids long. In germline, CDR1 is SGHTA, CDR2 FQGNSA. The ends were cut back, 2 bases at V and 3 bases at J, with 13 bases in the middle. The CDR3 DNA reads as TGTGCCAGCAGCTTACAGGCAGGGTGGGAAGAGACCCAGTACTTC. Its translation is CASSLQAGWEETQYF.

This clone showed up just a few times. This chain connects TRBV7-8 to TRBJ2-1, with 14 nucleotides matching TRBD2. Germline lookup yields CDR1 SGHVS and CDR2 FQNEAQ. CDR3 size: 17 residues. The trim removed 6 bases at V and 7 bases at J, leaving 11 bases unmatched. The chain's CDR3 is CASRETWTSGGNNEQFF. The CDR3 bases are TGTGCCAGCAGGGAAACCTGGACTAGCGGGGGGAATAATGAGCAGTTCTTC.

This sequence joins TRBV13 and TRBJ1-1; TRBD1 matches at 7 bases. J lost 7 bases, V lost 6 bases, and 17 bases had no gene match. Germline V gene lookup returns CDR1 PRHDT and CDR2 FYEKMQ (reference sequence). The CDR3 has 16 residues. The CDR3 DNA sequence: TGTGCCAGCAGTTCGCAGAACAGGGGACGATCGGGTGAAGCTTTCTTT. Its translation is CASSSQNRGRSGEAFF.